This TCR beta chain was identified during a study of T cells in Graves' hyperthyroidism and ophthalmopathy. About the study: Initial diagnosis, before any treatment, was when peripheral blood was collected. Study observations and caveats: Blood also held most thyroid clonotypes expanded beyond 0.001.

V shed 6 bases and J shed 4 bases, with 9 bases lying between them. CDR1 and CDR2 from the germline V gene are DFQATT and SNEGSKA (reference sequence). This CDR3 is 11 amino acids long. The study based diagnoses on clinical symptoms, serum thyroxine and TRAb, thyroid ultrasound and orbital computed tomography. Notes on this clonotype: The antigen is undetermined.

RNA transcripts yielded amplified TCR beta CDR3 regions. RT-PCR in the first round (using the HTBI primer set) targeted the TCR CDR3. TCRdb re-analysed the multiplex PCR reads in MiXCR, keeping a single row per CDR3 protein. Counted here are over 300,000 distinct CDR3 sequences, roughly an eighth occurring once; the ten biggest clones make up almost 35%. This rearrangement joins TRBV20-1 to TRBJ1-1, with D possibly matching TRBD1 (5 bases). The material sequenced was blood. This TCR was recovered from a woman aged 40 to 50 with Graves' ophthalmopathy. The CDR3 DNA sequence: TGCAGTGCCTCCGGGGGCACTGAAGCTTTCTTT. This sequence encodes CSASGGTEAFF.